This T cell receptor (beta chain) comes out of a study of T cell responses to AZD1222 COVID-19 vaccine. Overall study results and limits: The peak T cell response came first, and repertoires were sampled only after it. A reported finding is that nearly half of spike-specific TCRs target unmutated variant regions. Regions 160-218 and 743-854 held dominance among vaccine-associated CD4 TCRs, which spanned spike.

Worth noting for this clone: The target antigen is unknown.

Profiling relied on immunoSEQ multiplex PCR, and the TCRdb table lists in-frame clones only, not all of them. The sample has about 150,000 clones, 85% to 95% seen once. The TCR originated in an adult in good health. Sequenced material: peripheral blood, taken on day 0 of MenACWY control vaccination.

The CDR3 region is CASSLDPGAGEQYF. In DNA form, the CDR3 reads TGTGCCAGCAGCTTAGACCCCGGGGCGGGCGAGCAGTACTTC. This sequence joins TRBV11-2 and TRBJ2-7; D could derive from TRBD1 or TRBD2 (5 bases each). Trimming stripped 0 bases from V and 6 bases from J, with 12 bases between. The CDR3 sequence is 14 residues long. Germline CDR1 reads SGHAT; CDR2 reads FQNNGV.